The present entry profiles one T cell receptor (beta chain) with its context. The record originates from a study of blood T cell repertoires in COVID-19. About the research overall: Sites across the United States, Italy and Spain contributed samples from acute and convalescent COVID-19.

Original processing notes: Counts of nucleated cells, estimated from reference gene primer amplification, were obtained. Profiling relied on immunoSEQ multiplex PCR, and the TCRdb table lists in-frame clones only, not all of them. The V and J calls and clone size were taken over from that table, and D and trimming were inferred from the DNA. The data show fewer than 100,000 clones, about 85% seen once. The sequence derives from a man aged 55 to 70 with acute or convalescent COVID-19. The sample was peripheral blood.

CDR3 loop: CASSPTGSLSYEQYF. The CDR3, as DNA: TGTGCCAGCAGCCCAACAGGGTCCCTGTCGTACGAGCAGTACTTC. V and J are TRBV7-2 and TRBJ2-7, with D perhaps matching TRBD1 (6 bases). The CDR3 sequence is 15 residues long. Germline lookup yields CDR1 SGHTA and CDR2 FQGNSA. Trimming pared 5 bases from V and 4 bases from J, leaving 18 bases between. The variable domain in full, with the rest retrieved from reference TRBV7-2 and TRBJ2-7, is GAGVSQSPSNKVTEKGKDVELRCDPISGHTALYWYRQSLGQGLEFLIYFQGNSAPDKSGLPSDRFSAERTGGSVSTLTIQRTQQEDSAVYLCASSPTGSLSYEQYFGPGTRLTVT.